This section outlines one TCR beta chain sequence together with its context. This receptor's antigen is unknown. Per-base quality was not reported, and no clone a single base away is much larger than it. The data belong to a study of T cell repertoires in aging, cancer and after chemotherapy (dated by TCRdb to between 2018 and 2020). Some background on the complete study: The donors fell into six age groups ranging from 30 or younger to 70 or older, and each group had at least three individuals. Peripheral blood TCR beta repertoires from healthy donors and cancer patients were profiled to examine immunoaging and T cell reconstitution after chemotherapy. In the solid tumor group, paired pre- and post-chemotherapy samples were obtained from brain tumor (glioblastoma) patients receiving temozolomide-based therapy. The cohort comprised 200 to 250 cancer patients, 94 with hematological and 124 with solid cancers, plus 95 healthy donors as a reference group. Some 9 million TCR reads were contained in the full dataset. What the authors observed across the whole study: It was noted by the authors that conclusions about immunological memory after chemotherapy cannot be drawn from the repertoire data. Untreated patients with hematological or solid cancers showed significantly lower blood TCR diversity and higher clonality than age-matched healthy donors. In healthy donors, the decline in TCR diversity with age was mainly due to loss of richness, whereas in cancer patients loss of evenness also played a role. In both cancer cohorts, median generation probability rose over the chemotherapy interval, which suggests that the repertoire was reconstituted through rebound thymic output.

Inclusive of the bounding cysteine and phenylalanine, the CDR3 is 14 residues long. Just the 42-base CDR3 DNA is kept, in frame starting at base 1. Trimming removed 7 bases from V and 1 base from J, leaving 14 bases between the germline ends. CDR1 and CDR2 are read off the germline V gene (reference sequence) as SGHNT and YYREEE. Instead of sorted cells or RNA, genomic DNA extracted from peripheral blood served as the source for amplifying TCR beta rearrangements. Rearranged TRB sequences spanning V, D and J segments were amplified by multiplex touch-down PCR using a mixed TRB-A/B primer pool. Illumina adapters and sample indices were attached to the amplicons in two consecutive PCR reactions using Phusion HS II polymerase. The amplicons were purified from gel with the NucleoSpin Gel and PCR Clean-up kit and then assessed with Qubit and an Agilent 2100 Bioanalyzer. Sequencing of the libraries was done on an Illumina MiSeq with paired-end, single-indexed 600-cycle runs. As for the authors' bioinformatics: MiXCR versions 2.12 and 3.0.5 were used to process TRB sequences. A clone was defined as each unique CDR3 nucleotide sequence, and only productive sequences supported by at least two reads were kept. The repertoire metrics were Shannon diversity, evenness, clonality (calculated as one minus evenness), and diversity profiles parameterized by alpha from 0 to 5. The IGoR algorithm was used to calculate generation probabilities for clones in the paired samples taken before and after chemotherapy. TCRdb ran its own pipeline on the public reads, namely fastp trimming at Q25 and MiXCR clone calling, and kept in-frame beta chains. Rows matching on CDR3 protein sequence are summarized as one entry with the most common DNA and genes. TCRdb, not the original authors, processed these V and J calls. The sample data list about 3,800 distinct CDR3 sequences, and approximately 30% of these were observed just once. The ten largest clones take up approximately 19% of the sample.

Sequenced: blood. The V gene is TRBV5-4 and the J gene is TRBJ1-1; TRBD1 is a possible D gene, resting on 6 matching bases. The source of this sequence is a human donor with a solid tumor. This receptor has the CDR3 CASWGGGQNTEAFF. The nucleotides are TGTGCCAGCTGGGGCGGGGGCCAGAACACTGAAGCTTTCTTT.